Described below is a single T cell receptor (beta chain) sequence and its context. This CDR3 region has 14 residues. Trimming took off 8 bases at V and 1 base at J, with 14 bases between the two ends. The sample originates from a study of CD8 T cells in Susac syndrome. When the RNA was reverse transcribed, random hexamers were used with an input of roughly 0.5 to 1 ug. Amplification of TCR beta CDR3 used immunoSEQ multiplex PCR across 54 Vbeta and 13 Jbeta. TCRdb re-derived calls from the immunoSEQ multiplex PCR reads in MiXCR, one entry per CDR3 protein. There are roughly 150,000 distinct CDR3 sequences in the sample; almost 96% occur only once, and around 0.08% lies in the top ten. TEMRA cells were FACS-enriched, while CD8+ and CD4+ T cells were negatively isolated.

This TCR derives from a human donor with Susac syndrome. The V and J genes are TRBV23-1 and TRBJ1-2; D is unclear. TRBV23-1 is an ORF; its function is uncertain. Sequences were obtained from CD4+ T cells from PBMCs. The CDR3 loop reads CASDRAHFNYGYTF. In DNA form, the CDR3 reads TGCGCCAGCGATCGTGCGCATTTTAACTATGGCTACACCTTC.